These T cell receptor beta chains were read from a single sample in a study of read filtering for tumor transcriptome and immune sequencing. TCRdb analysed the reads with MiXCR anew, one entry per CDR3 protein. The table records roughly 130,000 distinct CDR3 sequences, roughly 13% of them present only once. The sample was a population of CD138-negative cells sorted from bone marrow. These receptors all come from a donor aged 40 or over with multiple myeloma. CDR3s include the opening cysteine and the closing phenylalanine or tryptophan. D genes are given only for firm matches. Expanded clones are given a class, and other clones once, few, many or no size at all.

cdr3_aa	cdr3_nt	v_call	j_call	clone_size	d_call	cdr3_length
CATKGTSITDTQYF	TGTGCAACCAAGGGGACTAGCATCACAGATACGCAGTATTTT	TRBV2	TRBJ2-3	.	TRBD2	14
CASSLGRQVYNEQFF	TGCGCCAGCAGCCTGGGAAGACAGGTCTACAATGAGCAGTTCTTC	TRBV5-1	TRBJ2-1	many	.	15
CASSERYGYTF	TGTGCCAGCAGTGAGCGCTATGGCTACACCTTC	TRBV10-3	TRBJ1-2	.	.	11
CASSVYGLADNEQFF	TGTGCCAGCAGCGTATACGGACTAGCGGACAATGAGCAGTTCTTC	TRBV9	TRBJ2-1	many	TRBD2	15
CASSLVPAGGSSTDTQYF	TGTGCCAGCAGCTTGGTGCCAGCGGGGGGATCTAGCACAGATACGCAGTATTTT	TRBV5-5	TRBJ2-3	few	TRBD2	18
CASSLGRRVSNYGYTF	TGTGCCAGCAGCTTAGGAAGAAGGGTCTCTAACTATGGCTACACCTTC	TRBV7-2	TRBJ1-2	many	.	16
CASSSGLYPDEQYF	TGTGCCAGCAGCTCGGGACTATACCCCGACGAGCAGTACTTC	TRBV5-4	TRBJ2-7	many	TRBD2	14
CALVVSGANVLTF	TGTGCTTTAGTGGTTTCTGGGGCCAACGTCCTGACTTTC	TRBV30	TRBJ2-6	many	.	13
CASRVAGESYEQYF	TGTGCCAGCAGAGTAGCGGGCGAATCCTACGAGCAGTACTTC	TRBV6-6	TRBJ2-7	many	TRBD2	14
CAISESGQGNEKLFF	TGTGCCATCAGTGAGTCGGGACAGGGTAATGAAAAACTGTTTTTT	TRBV10-3	TRBJ1-4	many	TRBD1	15
CASTSQGRSDEKLFF	TGTGCCAGCACCTCACAGGGAAGAAGTGACGAAAAACTGTTTTTT	TRBV6-6	TRBJ1-4	.	.	15
CASSRAGGSVGTEAFF	TGTGCCAGCAGTCGTGCAGGGGGCAGTGTGGGTACTGAAGCTTTCTTT	TRBV2	TRBJ1-1	many	TRBD1	16
CASSYTGGPYNERFF	TGTGCCAGCAGTTATACGGGAGGGCCTTACAATGAGCGGTTCTTC	TRBV28	TRBJ2-1	.	TRBD2	15
CASSLQGGSTEAFF	TGTGCCAGCAGTTTACAGGGAGGGAGCACTGAAGCTTTCTTT	TRBV28	TRBJ1-1	many	.	14
CASSLGSEETQYF	TGTGCCAGCAGCTTAGGATCGGAAGAGACCCAGTACTTC	TRBV7-9	TRBJ2-5	many	.	13
CSVEGDRAAASAFF	TGCAGCGTTGAAGGAGACAGGGCCGCCGCGTCGGCTTTCTTT	TRBV29-1	TRBJ1-1	many	TRBD1	14
CSVLVPNGGEKLFF	TGCAGCGTCCTAGTCCCTAACGGCGGTGAAAAACTGTTTTTT	TRBV29-1	TRBJ1-4	many	.	14
CASSKRRRQEGYTF	TGTGCCAGCAGCAAAAGGAGGAGGCAGGAAGGCTACACCTTC	TRBV21-1	TRBJ1-2	many	.	14
CAISSGPTNTGELFF	TGTGCCATCAGCTCCGGACCGACGAACACCGGGGAGCTGTTTTTT	TRBV7-2	TRBJ2-2	few	.	15
CASSVEYGYTF	TGTGCCAGCAGTGTGGAGTATGGCTACACCTTC	TRBV2	TRBJ1-2	few	.	11
CASSSRAARTDTQYF	TGTGCCAGCAGCTCGAGGGCAGCCAGGACGGATACGCAGTATTTT	TRBV7-9	TRBJ2-3	many	.	15
CASSFDGQGANTGELFF	TGCGCCAGCAGCTTTGACGGCCAGGGGGCGAACACCGGGGAGCTGTTTTTT	TRBV5-1	TRBJ2-2	many	TRBD1	17
CSASIDFLATDTQYF	TGCAGTGCTAGTATCGATTTTTTGGCCACAGATACGCAGTATTTT	TRBV20-1	TRBJ2-3	many	.	15
CSARAPEGNTYEQYF	TGCAGTGCTAGAGCGCCCGAAGGGAACACCTACGAGCAGTACTTC	TRBV20-1	TRBJ2-7	many	.	15
CASSLGASGRTDTQYF	TGCGCCAGCAGCTTGGGGGCTAGCGGGAGGACAGATACGCAGTATTTT	TRBV5-1	TRBJ2-3	many	TRBD2	16
CASRAGTGFQPQHF	TGTGCCAGCAGGGCCGGGACAGGGTTTCAGCCCCAGCATTTT	TRBV9	TRBJ1-5	few	TRBD1	14
CSVDLAGIQETQYF	TGCAGCGTTGACCTAGCGGGCATTCAAGAGACCCAGTACTTC	TRBV29-1	TRBJ2-5	many	TRBD2	14
CASSKPGFQETQYF	TGTGCCAGTAGCAAACCAGGGTTCCAAGAGACCCAGTACTTC	TRBV19	TRBJ2-5	.	.	14
CASSVAASSGGADTQYF	TGTGCCAGCAGCGTAGCTGCGTCGAGCGGGGGGGCAGATACGCAGTATTTT	TRBV9	TRBJ2-3	many	TRBD2	17
CASSSTGGQETQYF	TGTGCCAGTAGTTCGACGGGGGGTCAAGAGACCCAGTACTTC	TRBV19	TRBJ2-5	few	TRBD2	14
CASSTGPQKLFF	TGTGCCAGCAGTACGGGACCACAGAAGCTGTTTTTT	TRBV12-3/TRBV12-4	TRBJ2-2	few	.	12
CAITPGQGDTDTQYF	TGTGCCATCACTCCGGGACAGGGTGACACAGATACGCAGTATTTT	TRBV10-3	TRBJ2-3	many	TRBD1	15
CASSQEMRGGERNEQFF	TGTGCCAGCAGCCAAGAGATGAGAGGGGGCGAAAGGAATGAGCAGTTCTTC	TRBV3-1	TRBJ2-1	many	TRBD1	17
CASRTGETQYF	TGTGCCAGCAGGACGGGGGAGACCCAGTACTTC	TRBV6-2/TRBV6-3	TRBJ2-5	many	.	11
CASSMTGTTDTQYF	TGTGCCAGCAGTATGACAGGCACCACAGATACGCAGTATTTT	TRBV7-9	TRBJ2-3	many	.	14
CASSQEIQGEAFF	TGTGCCAGCAGCCAAGAAATCCAGGGTGAAGCTTTCTTT	TRBV3-1	TRBJ1-1	many	.	13
CSARRDGHPMNTEAFF	TGCAGTGCTAGACGGGACGGACATCCCATGAACACTGAGGCTTTCTTT	TRBV20-1	TRBJ1-1	.	.	16
CASSPTDSQETQYF	TGTGCCAGCAGCCCGACAGACTCCCAAGAGACCCAGTACTTC	TRBV7-6	TRBJ2-5	many	.	14
CASSLTVTNYGYTF	TGTGCCAGCAGCTTGACAGTTACTAACTATGGCTACACCTTC	TRBV7-2	TRBJ1-2	many	.	14
CAIQEIAASTDTQYF	TGTGCCATCCAAGAGATCGCGGCTAGCACAGATACGCAGTATTTT	TRBV28	TRBJ2-3	many	.	15
CASSFVGPPGNTIYF	TGTGCCAGCAGCTTTGTAGGGCCTCCTGGAAACACCATATATTTT	TRBV7-6	TRBJ1-3	.	.	15
CASSGEGPTEAFF	TGTGCCAGCAGTGGCGAAGGGCCCACTGAAGCTTTCTTT	TRBV2	TRBJ1-1	many	.	13
CASSSGTSGRADVETQYF	TGTGCCAGCAGCTCGGGGACTAGCGGGAGGGCCGACGTTGAGACCCAGTACTTC	TRBV7-9	TRBJ2-5	.	TRBD2	18
CASKRDNLLTDTQYF	TGTGCCAGCAAACGGGACAACCTGCTCACAGATACGCAGTATTTT	TRBV6-2/TRBV6-3	TRBJ2-3	many	.	15
CASSRRDSEETQYF	TGTGCCAGCAGCCGCCGGGATTCCGAAGAGACCCAGTACTTC	TRBV5-5	TRBJ2-5	few	.	14
CASSFQNTGELFF	TGTGCCAGCAGCTTCCAGAACACCGGGGAGCTGTTTTTT	TRBV11-2	TRBJ2-2	many	.	13
CASLGLVHQPQHF	TGTGCCAGCTTGGGTTTGGTCCATCAGCCCCAGCATTTT	TRBV6-6	TRBJ1-5	many	.	13
CASSAFGGTPQETQYF	TGTGCCAGCAGCGCGTTTGGAGGAACCCCCCAAGAGACCCAGTACTTC	TRBV5-4	TRBJ2-5	few	.	16
CASSGGSVGGELFF	TGTGCCAGTAGTGGGGGGTCCGTTGGCGGGGAGCTGTTTTTT	TRBV19	TRBJ2-2	.	.	14
CSVEKSPGGTEAFF	TGCAGCGTTGAAAAAAGCCCCGGAGGCACTGAAGCTTTCTTT	TRBV29-1	TRBJ1-1	many	.	14